The present T cell receptor (beta chain) was sequenced within a study of blood T cell repertoires in COVID-19. The wider study: From T cells, B-cell-depleted T cells, or PBMCs came the material, which was cDNA or gDNA.

The ends lost 4 bases at V and 4 bases at J; junction bases unmatched: 9. This CDR3 has 15 residues. CDR1 and CDR2 from the germline V gene are LNHNV and YYDKDF (reference sequence). Per the authors' pipeline: Amplification with reference gene primers provided the estimates of nucleated cell counts. Produced via immunoSEQ multiplex PCR; TCRdb's table is partial and in-frame only. Clone size and the V and J calls come from that table; the DNA yielded D and trimming. The sample includes tens of thousands of clones, 82% seen only once; the top ten take about 14%. The gene calls are TRBV15 and TRBJ2-7, with 8 bases lining up with TRBD1. This TCR derives from a human donor with acute or convalescent COVID-19. The donor label of this sample is uncertain. Sequenced material: peripheral blood. The CDR3 protein is CATSTIRDRRYEQYF. The CDR3 DNA is TGTGCCACCAGCACCATCCGGGACAGGCGTTACGAGCAGTACTTC.